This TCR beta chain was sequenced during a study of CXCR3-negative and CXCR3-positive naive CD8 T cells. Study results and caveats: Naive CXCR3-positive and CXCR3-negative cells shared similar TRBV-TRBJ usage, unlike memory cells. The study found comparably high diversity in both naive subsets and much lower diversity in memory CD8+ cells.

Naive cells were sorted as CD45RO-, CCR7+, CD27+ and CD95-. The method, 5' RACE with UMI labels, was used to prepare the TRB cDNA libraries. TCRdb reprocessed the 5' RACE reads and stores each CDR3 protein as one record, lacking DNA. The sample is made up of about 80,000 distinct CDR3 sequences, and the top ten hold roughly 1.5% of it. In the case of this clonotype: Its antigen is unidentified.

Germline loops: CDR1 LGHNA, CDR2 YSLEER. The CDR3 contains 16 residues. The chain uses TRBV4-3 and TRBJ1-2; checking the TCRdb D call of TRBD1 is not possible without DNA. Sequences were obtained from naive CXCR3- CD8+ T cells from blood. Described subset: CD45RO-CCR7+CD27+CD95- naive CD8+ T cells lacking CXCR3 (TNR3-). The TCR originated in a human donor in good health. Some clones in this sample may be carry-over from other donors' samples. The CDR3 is CASSQESRALLGGYTF.